This TCR beta chain was sequenced in a study of cytomegalovirus exposure and HLA in healthy donors. The PCR contained 60 Vbeta and 13 Jbeta primers. Only in-frame clones appear in the TCRdb table, and some are missing; sequencing was by immunoSEQ multiplex PCR. Of about 90,000 clones detected, over 75% appear once; the ten largest clones hold approximately 2%. To note about this clone: Its antigen is not identified.

Donors in the study were healthy people who gave bone marrow. Sampled while nominally healthy, donors likely had unrecorded immune exposures. Whole-study findings and limits: Across donors, sequencing depth was assumed by presence/absence analyses to be roughly uniform. Researchers reported in a later analysis that a missense DCLRE1C variant was tied to TCR beta V- and J-gene trimming.

From germline, CDR1 is MGHRA and CDR2 YSYEKL. The CDR3 covers 16 residues. V shed 0 bases, J shed 5 bases, and the junction held 9 bases outside the gene matches. Sequenced input: PBMCs. The J gene is TRBJ1-1, the V gene TRBV4-1, with TRBD1 identical over 7 bases. The receptor comes from a boy younger than 18 in good health and CMV-seronegative. Here the CDR3 DNA reads TGCGCCAGCAGCCAAGAGCCACAGGGGAGTCGGACTGAAGCTTTCTTT. Its protein product is CASSQEPQGSRTEAFF.